The 30 T cell receptor beta chains presented below share a single source sample, sequenced in a study of cytomegalovirus exposure and HLA in healthy donors. The PCR ran on 60 Vbeta and 13 Jbeta primers. The method was immunoSEQ multiplex PCR; TCRdb's version includes in-frame clones alone and lacks a portion of them. The sample lists under 250,000 clones; 79% were seen once. The sample taken for sequencing was PBMCs. The receptor source for this set is a woman aged 25 to 45 in good health and CMV-seropositive.

The chain joins TRBV4-1 to TRBJ1-1; D uncertain. CDR3 length equals 16 residues. Germline CDR1 MGHRA, CDR2 YSYEKL. Trimming stripped 1 base from V and 0 bases from J, with 12 bases between. CDR3 loop: CASSQGVGVMNTEAFF. The CDR3 DNA follows: TGCGCCAGCAGCCAAGGAGTAGGAGTAATGAACACTGAAGCTTTCTTT.

This chain joins TRBV2 and TRBJ1-1, with TRBD1 identical over 7 bases. The trim removed 4 bases at V and 0 bases at J, leaving 5 bases unmatched. CDR1 SNHLY and CDR2 FYNNEI come from the germline V gene. The CDR3 has 15 amino acids. In DNA form, the CDR3 reads TGTGCCAGCAGTGCTCCAGGGGGAATGAACACTGAAGCTTTCTTT. It encodes CASSAPGGMNTEAFF.

The CDR3 loop is CASSPPAGLAKNIQYF. The DNA for the CDR3 is TGTGCCAGCAGCCCCCCGGCGGGTCTAGCCAAAAACATTCAGTACTTC. This chain joins TRBV11-2 and TRBJ2-4, with D maybe TRBD2 (5 bases). V lost 5 bases and J lost 0, with 14 bases in between. The CDR3 is 16 amino acids. CDR1 and CDR2 (germline): SGHAT, FQNNGV.

The chain employs TRBV5-3 and TRBJ1-3; TRBD1 might be the D (6 bases). TRBV5-3 is reported as an ORF; its role is uncertain. The CDR3 contains 15 residues. Trimming took 1 base from V and 8 from J, leaving 16 bases between them. The CDR3 sequence: CARSLIAAGVHTIYF. As DNA, the CDR3 is TGTGCCAGAAGCTTGATAGCCGCAGGGGTACACACCATATATTTT.

The J gene is TRBJ1-5, the V gene TRBV6-5, with D hard to call. Trimming took off 0 bases at V and 6 bases at J, with 12 bases between the two ends. The CDR3 extends over 15 amino acids. Germline V gene data show CDR1 as MNHEY and CDR2 as SVGAGI. The CDR3 nucleotides read TGTGCCAGCAGTTACTCGAGAGATCTAGGTCAGCCCCAGCATTTT. This sequence encodes CASSYSRDLGQPQHF.

The chain joins TRBV11-3 to TRBJ2-7, with 8 bases fitting TRBD2. Germline lookup yields CDR1 SGHNT and CDR2 YENEEA. V lost 0 bases and J lost 4; bases outside the gene matches: 5. The length of the CDR3 is 15 residues. CDR3 sequence: CASSLEAGASYEQYF. In nucleotides, the CDR3 is TGTGCCAGCAGCTTAGAAGCGGGGGCAAGTTACGAGCAGTACTTC.

The chain is built from TRBV27 and TRBJ1-5; TRBD1 might be the D (6 bases). V lost 2 bases to trimming and J lost 6 bases, with 11 bases between them. This CDR3 has 14 amino acids. Germline CDR1 is MNHEY and CDR2 is SMNVEV (reference sequence). CDR3 DNA sequence: TGTGCCAGCAGTTTAGGGGCAGGGGCTCAGCCCCAGCATTTT. Its translation is CASSLGAGAQPQHF.

V usage is TRBV5-4 and J usage is TRBJ2-3; 12 nucleotides agree with TRBD2. V dropped 1 base and J dropped 6; count of bases not matched to a gene: 3. Per germline, CDR1 SGHNT and CDR2 YYREEE (reference sequence). The length of the CDR3 is 15 residues. CDR3 residues: CASSLFLAGGDTQYF. The CDR3 DNA reads TGTGCCAGCAGCTTGTTTCTAGCGGGAGGGGATACGCAGTATTTT.

This chain uses TRBV27 with TRBJ2-3; TRBD2 agrees at 11 bases. Unmatched junction bases numbered 10, after V lost 5 bases and J lost 3 bases. Germline CDR1 MNHEY, CDR2 SMNVEV (reference sequence). This CDR3 comprises 17 residues. CDR3 sequence: CASSTNRLAGPTDTQYF. DNA for the CDR3: TGTGCCAGCAGTACAAACCGACTAGCGGGACCTACAGATACGCAGTATTTT.

This clone was observed a few times. The chain is built from TRBV7-8 and TRBJ2-1, with 12 bases matching TRBD2. Per the germline V gene, CDR1 is SGHVS and CDR2 is FQNEAQ. CDR3 length: 17 residues. V shed 1 base, J shed 4 bases, and the junction held 5 bases outside the gene matches. This chain's CDR3 is CASSLGTGLAGYNEQFF. In DNA, the CDR3 is TGTGCCAGCAGCTTAGGGACTGGACTAGCGGGATACAATGAGCAGTTCTTC.

This rearrangement joins TRBV11-2 to TRBJ1-1, with D maybe TRBD1 (6 bases). The CDR3 contains 16 residues. Germline lookup yields CDR1 SGHAT and CDR2 FQNNGV. The V gene lost 5 bases and the J gene lost 7 bases, with 23 bases spanning the gap. CDR3 bases: TGTGCCAGCAGCCCAGGTAGGGGCAGGGAAGGGGGTGAAGCTTTCTTT. Protein sequence: CASSPGRGREGGEAFF.

This clone was seen just once. V gene TRBV11-2 combines with J gene TRBJ1-1, with 8 bases aligning to TRBD1. The CDR3 consists of 15 residues. Germline V lookup: CDR1 SGHAT, CDR2 FQNNGV. The V and J ends lost 5 bases and 4 bases, in that order; junction bases with no gene match: 9. The CDR3: CASSPGRGQITEAFF. The CDR3 DNA reads as TGTGCCAGCAGCCCAGGCAGGGGGCAGATCACTGAAGCTTTCTTT.

With respect to this clone: Compared with germline, one end of the junction differs, possibly owing to a read error. This chain joins TRBV7-9 and TRBJ2-1, with D unresolved. Germline CDR1 reads SEHNR; CDR2 reads FQNEAQ (reference sequence). The CDR3 is 11 residues long. The CDR3 DNA reads TGTGCCAGCAGCAACTACCATGAGCAGTTCTTC. Translating it yields CASSNYHEQFF.

This chain uses TRBV5-1 with TRBJ2-3; D possibly corresponds to TRBD2 (5 bases). V was shortened by 6 bases and J by 3 bases, with 17 bases between the two germline ends. This CDR3 has 15 residues. CDR1 and CDR2 from the germline V gene are SGHRS and YFSETQ. The CDR3 DNA follows: TGCGCCAGCAATCCTCTAGCCACCCCGACAGATACGCAGTATTTT. It specifies CASNPLATPTDTQYF.

The sample holds a few counts of this clone. The rearrangement joins TRBV10-3 to TRBJ2-1; D possibly corresponds to TRBD2 (6 bases). CDR1 is ENHRY, CDR2 SYGVKD, per germline. V was shortened by 5 bases and J by 5 bases, with 13 bases between the two germline ends. The CDR3 has 14 residues. CDR3 protein: CAISRDSLHNEQFF. The DNA for the CDR3 is TGTGCCATCAGTCGGGACTCCCTACACAATGAGCAGTTCTTC.

This chain joins TRBV19 and TRBJ1-2, with 7 bases fitting TRBD1. The germline gives CDR1 LNHDA, CDR2 SQIVND (reference sequence). This CDR3 has 17 residues. The J segment lost 5 bases and the V segment lost 4 bases, leaving 16 bases of the junction unmatched. The CDR3 bases are TGTGCCAGTAGTACACCGGGACAGCGGGGGGTAATGTATGGCTACACCTTC. Its translation is CASSTPGQRGVMYGYTF. Full variable domain (missing parts from reference TRBV19 and TRBJ1-2): DGGITQSPKYLFRKEGQNVTLSCEQNLNHDAMYWYRQDPGQGLRLIYYSQIVNDFQKGDIAEGYSVSREKKESFPLTVTSAQKNPTAFYLCASSTPGQRGVMYGYTFGSGTRLTVV.

The rearrangement uses TRBV7-2 and TRBJ2-7; no definite D call. V lost 2 bases to trimming and J lost 1 base, with 12 bases between them. Germline assignment: CDR1 SGHTA and CDR2 FQGNSA. The CDR3 covers 15 residues. CDR3 residues: CASSLSGDGSYEQYF. CDR3 nucleotide sequence: TGTGCCAGCAGCTTATCGGGTGACGGTTCCTACGAGCAGTACTTC.

This chain uses TRBV29-1 with TRBJ1-2; D call uncertain. The V gene's germline CDR1 is SQVTM and CDR2 ANQGSEA. Trimming left V 1 base short and J 7 bases short, with 10 bases between. This CDR3 is 12 amino acids long. CDR3 residues: CSVEVASGGYTF. CDR3 nucleotides: TGCAGCGTTGAAGTGGCAAGCGGTGGCTACACCTTC.

The chain employs TRBV9 and TRBJ2-7; D remains unclear. In germline, CDR1 is SGDLS, CDR2 YYNGEE. The CDR3 runs to 13 residues. Trimming left V 0 bases short and J 3 bases short, with 7 bases between. The CDR3 spells CASSVDPGYEQYF. The CDR3, as DNA: TGTGCCAGCAGCGTAGATCCAGGCTACGAGCAGTACTTC.

The chain combines TRBV2 with TRBJ2-1; unclear D gene. The germline CDR1 and CDR2 sequences are SNHLY and FYNNEI. The CDR3 loop spans 14 amino acids. The V end was cut by 4 bases, the J end by 6 bases, with 13 bases between. CDR3 residues: CASSGRVTANEQFF. The CDR3 nucleotides are TGTGCCAGCAGTGGCCGGGTAACGGCCAATGAGCAGTTCTTC.

J is TRBJ1-2 and V is TRBV6-1; D might be TRBD1 (5 bases). V was pared by 0 bases and J by 2 bases, with 19 bases between. From germline, CDR1 is MNHNS and CDR2 SASEGT. CDR3 length: 18 residues. The CDR3 sequence: CASSEADGDYSPNYGYTF. The CDR3 DNA reads as TGTGCCAGCAGTGAAGCGGACGGGGACTACTCACCAAACTATGGCTACACCTTC.

As DNA, the CDR3 is TGTGCCAGCAGCCAGCAGAGACAAATTTTCTTTTCTTTCTTT. Amino acids: CASSQQRQIFFSFF. V is TRBV7-2 and J is TRBJ1-1, with D uncertain. Trimming left V 5 bases short and J 12 bases short, with 22 bases between. The CDR3 spans 14 residues. The germline V gene has CDR1 SGHTA and CDR2 FQGNSA.

The chain has TRBV27 and TRBJ2-5, with TRBD2 identical over 8 bases. Germline CDR1 MNHEY, CDR2 SMNVEV (reference sequence). The CDR3 is 17 residues long. Unmatched junction bases numbered 11, after V lost 5 bases and J lost 0 bases. CDR3 sequence: CASSPRKRGIYQETQYF. DNA for the CDR3: TGTGCCAGCAGTCCCAGGAAGCGGGGGATTTACCAAGAGACCCAGTACTTC.

This clone was picked up one time. This sequence joins TRBV25-1 and TRBJ2-5; 9 bases are shared with TRBD1. The CDR3 runs to 15 residues. Per the germline V gene, CDR1 is MGHDK and CDR2 is SYGVNS. V trimming: 3 bases; J trimming: 5 bases; junction bases outside the gene matches: 7. The CDR3 loop reads CASSEGQGFGETQYF. In nucleotides, the CDR3 is TGTGCCAGCAGTGAGGGACAGGGTTTCGGTGAGACCCAGTACTTC. The full variable domain, completed using reference TRBV25-1 and TRBJ2-5, is EADIYQTPRYLVIGTGKKITLECSQTMGHDKMYWYQQDPGMELHLIHYSYGVNSTEKGDLSSESTVSRIRTEHFPLTLESARPSHTSQYLCASSEGQGFGETQYFGPGTRLLVL.

This clone was seen a handful of times. The chain recombines TRBV2 with TRBJ2-1; 8 bases map to TRBD2. The ends lost 3 bases at V and 0 bases at J; junction bases unmatched: 7. The CDR3 contains 17 residues. Germline V CDR1 and CDR2: SNHLY, FYNNEI. The CDR3 region has the DNA TGTGCCAGCAGTGATGTGGCGGGGGGAAGCTCCTACAATGAGCAGTTCTTC. This codes for CASSDVAGGSSYNEQFF.

Written as DNA, the CDR3 is TGTGCCAGCAGCTTTGGCGGGACAGGGAATAATTCACCCCTCCACTTT. This sequence encodes CASSFGGTGNNSPLHF. The V call is TRBV5-5, the J call TRBJ1-6; 9 nucleotides line up with TRBD1. The CDR3 is 16 residues long. J lost 5 bases, V lost 2 bases, and 5 bases had no gene match. Looked up from germline, CDR1 is SGHKS and CDR2 is YYEKEE (reference sequence).

V is TRBV29-1 and J is TRBJ2-7; 10 nucleotides align to TRBD1. The CDR3 runs 13 residues. With 4 bases clipped from V and 3 bases from J, the junction kept 3 bases outside the gene matches. CDR1 and CDR2 (germline): SQVTM, ANQGSEA. CDR3 bases: TGCAGCGTTGTTGACAGGGGGCTCTACGAGCAGTACTTC. This sequence encodes CSVVDRGLYEQYF.

This clone was observed a few times. The V and J genes are TRBV1 and TRBJ1-5. TRBV1 represents a pseudogene. The CDR3 is 14 residues long. The CDR3 coding sequence is TGCAACACTTTCCGGGGGGCACAGGGTCAGCCCCAGCATTTT. It is translated as CNTFRGAQGQPQHF.

This clone was recorded a few times. The chain uses TRBV6-6 and TRBJ1-1; TRBD1 matches 7 bases. V shed 0 bases, J shed 5 bases, and the junction held 6 bases outside the gene matches. CDR3 length: 15 amino acids. Germline V lookup: CDR1 MNHNY, CDR2 SVGAGI (reference sequence). This CDR3 reads CASSYSGGQGTEAFF. The CDR3 coding sequence is TGTGCCAGCAGTTACTCAGGGGGCCAAGGGACTGAAGCTTTCTTT.

This chain links TRBV2 with TRBJ1-2; D may be TRBD1 (5 bases). V lost 7 bases, J lost 4 bases, and 10 bases lay in between. This CDR3 has 12 residues. The V gene's germline CDR1 is SNHLY and CDR2 FYNNEI. In DNA form, the CDR3 reads TGTGCCAGCATGAGACAGAGCTATGGCTACACCTTC. Protein sequence: CASMRQSYGYTF. Full variable domain (outside the CDR3, taken from reference TRBV2 and TRBJ1-2): EPEVTQTPSHQVTQMGQEVILRCVPISNHLYFYWYRQILGQKVEFLVSFYNNEISEKSEIFDDQFSVERPDGSNFTLKIRSTKLEDSAMYFCASMRQSYGYTFGSGTRLTVV.